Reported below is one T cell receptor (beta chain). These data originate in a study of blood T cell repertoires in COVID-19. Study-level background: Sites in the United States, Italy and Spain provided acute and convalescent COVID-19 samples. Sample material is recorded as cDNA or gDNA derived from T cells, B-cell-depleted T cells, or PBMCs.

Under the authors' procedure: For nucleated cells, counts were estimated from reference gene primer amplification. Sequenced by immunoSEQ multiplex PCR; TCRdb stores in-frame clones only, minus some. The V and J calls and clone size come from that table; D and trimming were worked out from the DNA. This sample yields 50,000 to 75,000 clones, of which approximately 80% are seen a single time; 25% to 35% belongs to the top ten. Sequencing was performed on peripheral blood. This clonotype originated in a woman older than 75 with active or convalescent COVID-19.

The DNA for the CDR3 is TGTGCCAGCAGCCCCCCCGTCCTAATGAACACTGAAGCTTTCTTT. As protein: CASSPPVLMNTEAFF. The chain has TRBV9 and TRBJ1-1, with unresolved D. The germline CDR1 and CDR2 sequences are SGDLS and YYNGEE. V was clipped by 4 bases and J by 0 bases, with 13 bases between them. The CDR3 runs 15 residues.